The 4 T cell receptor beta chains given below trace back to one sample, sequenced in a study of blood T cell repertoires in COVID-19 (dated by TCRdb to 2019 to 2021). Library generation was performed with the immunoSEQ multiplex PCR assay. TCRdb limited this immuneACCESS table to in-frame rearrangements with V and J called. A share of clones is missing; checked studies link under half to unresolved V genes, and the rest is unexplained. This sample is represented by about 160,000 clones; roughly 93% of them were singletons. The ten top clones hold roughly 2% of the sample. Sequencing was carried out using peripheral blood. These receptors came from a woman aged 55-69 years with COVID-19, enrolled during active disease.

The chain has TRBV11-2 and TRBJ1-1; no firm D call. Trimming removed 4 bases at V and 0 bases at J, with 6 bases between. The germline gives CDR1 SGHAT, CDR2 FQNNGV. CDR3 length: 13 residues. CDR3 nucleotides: TGTGCCAGCAGCTCAACACTGAACACTGAAGCTTTCTTT. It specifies CASSSTLNTEAFF.

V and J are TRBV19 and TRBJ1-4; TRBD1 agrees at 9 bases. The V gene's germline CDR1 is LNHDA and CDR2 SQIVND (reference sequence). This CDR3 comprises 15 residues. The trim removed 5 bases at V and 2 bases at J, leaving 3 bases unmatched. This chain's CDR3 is CASSSTGGTNEKLFF. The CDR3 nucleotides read TGTGCCAGTAGTTCTACAGGGGGCACTAATGAAAAACTGTTTTTT.

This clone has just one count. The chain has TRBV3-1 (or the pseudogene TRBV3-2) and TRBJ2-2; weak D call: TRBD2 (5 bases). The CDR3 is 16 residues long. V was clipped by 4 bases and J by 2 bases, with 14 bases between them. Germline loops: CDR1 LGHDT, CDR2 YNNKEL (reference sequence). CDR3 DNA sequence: TGTGCCAGCAGCCTAGCCGGACTGATTAACACCGGGGAGCTGTTTTTT. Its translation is CASSLAGLINTGELFF.

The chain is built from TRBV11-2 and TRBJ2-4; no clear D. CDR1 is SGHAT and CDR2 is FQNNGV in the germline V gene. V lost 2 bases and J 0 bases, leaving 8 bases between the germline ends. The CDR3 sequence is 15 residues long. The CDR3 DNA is TGTGCCAGCAGCTTATTGAGCACAGCCAAAAACATTCAGTACTTC. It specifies CASSLLSTAKNIQYF.